A single sample is the source of the 10 T cell receptor beta chains below, sequenced in a study of breast tumors, draining lymph nodes, adjacent tissues. Axillary draining lymph nodes of breast cancer patients supplied the node samples. From the multiplex PCR reads, TCRdb called clonotypes with MiXCR, one entry per CDR3 protein. Of about 100,000 distinct CDR3 sequences in the sample, 21% were seen once. Sequencing was carried out using axillary lymph node tissue. Receptors were obtained from a female donor with breast cancer. Some clones in this sample may be carry-over from other donors' samples.

The rearrangement links TRBV5-1 to TRBJ2-5; 13 bases are a match to TRBD2. The CDR3 loop spans 18 amino acids. Losses at the gene ends were 3 bases for V and 5 bases for J; bases not matched to a gene: 13. In germline, CDR1 is SGHRS, CDR2 YFSETQ. Here the CDR3 DNA reads TGCGCCAGCAGCTGGGACTTTAGACTAGCGGGAGGTGGTGAGACCCAGTACTTC. This translates into CASSWDFRLAGGGETQYF.

The sample holds many counts of this clonotype. V usage is TRBV19 and J usage is TRBJ2-7; D tentatively fits TRBD1 or TRBD2 (5 bases each). The germline V and J ends were trimmed by 3 bases and 2 bases, with 11 bases remaining between them. CDR3 size: 14 residues. From germline, CDR1 is LNHDA and CDR2 SQIVND (reference sequence). In DNA, the CDR3 is TGTGCCAGTAGTATCGGATTGGGGGCCTACGAGCAGTACTTC. Residues: CASSIGLGAYEQYF.

This clonotype was observed many times. In DNA form, the CDR3 reads TGTGCCAGCAGCCAAAGCGACAGACCGGGATTCCCCCCGGAGACCCAGTACTTC. It codes for CASSQSDRPGFPPETQYF. V gene TRBV3-1 combines with J gene TRBJ2-5; D possibly matches TRBD1 or TRBD2 (5 bases each). Trimming pared 2 bases from V and 5 bases from J, leaving 24 bases between. The CDR3 consists of 18 residues. The V gene's germline CDR1 is LGHDT and CDR2 YNNKEL (reference sequence).

This clonotype came up many times. The chain combines TRBV20-1 with TRBJ1-6; D is unclear. V shed 0 bases and J shed 6 bases, with 18 bases lying between them. This CDR3 has 17 amino acids. Germline CDR1 and CDR2: DFQATT and SNEGSKA (reference sequence). CDR3 sequence: CSARDLLRTRANSPLHF. CDR3 sequence (DNA): TGCAGTGCTAGAGATCTTTTGCGGACTAGGGCTAATTCACCCCTCCACTTT.

Many counts were recorded for this clonotype. The chain carries TRBV7-2 and TRBJ2-1, with a weak D call TRBD2 (6 bases). This CDR3 is 13 amino acids long. The germline gives CDR1 SGHTA, CDR2 FQGNSA. Trimming cost V 0 bases and J 8 bases, with 8 bases left between them. This chain's CDR3 is CASSLARDDEQFF. The CDR3 bases are TGTGCCAGCAGCTTAGCGCGGGACGATGAGCAGTTCTTC.

This clonotype was seen ten or more times. The V gene is TRBV4-1, the J gene TRBJ2-7, with D unclear. Germline V gives CDR1 MGHRA, CDR2 YSYEKL. V was clipped by 4 bases and J by 4 bases, with 11 bases between them. CDR3 length: 13 amino acids. In nucleotides, the CDR3 is TGCGCCAGCAGCCGATTCGGCGGTTACGAGCAGTACTTC. This translates into CASSRFGGYEQYF.

This clonotype has at least ten counts. The chain links TRBV7-7 to TRBJ2-5; D not resolved. Germline V lookup: CDR1 SSHAT, CDR2 FNYEAQ (reference sequence). V dropped 8 bases and J dropped 3 bases, with 13 bases sitting between them. The CDR3 runs to 13 residues. The CDR3 sequence: CASAKRQEETQYF. CDR3 in DNA: TGTGCCAGCGCCAAGAGGCAGGAAGAGACCCAGTACTTC.

On this clonotype: This sequence may be a read error, since a much larger clone differs from it by one base. The J gene is TRBJ1-5, the V gene TRBV2; 9 bases line up with TRBD1. The CDR3 has 15 residues. The germline gives CDR1 SNHLY, CDR2 FYNNEI. The CDR3 sequence is CAGSQGQGFNQPQHF. The CDR3 coding sequence is TGTGCCGGCAGTCAGGGACAGGGCTTTAATCAGCCCCAGCATTTT.

This clonotype has a handful of counts. The chain is built from TRBV5-5 and TRBJ2-2; D call uncertain. Trimming removed 0 bases at V and 8 bases at J, with 17 bases between. CDR3 size: 16 residues. In germline, CDR1 is SGHKS, CDR2 YYEKEE (reference sequence). The CDR3, as DNA: TGTGCCAGCAGCTTGGGCGAAGGTCAGAGGTCTGGGGAGCTGTTTTTT. It yields the protein CASSLGEGQRSGELFF.

This clonotype was picked up a small number of times. The rearrangement links TRBV15 to TRBJ1-1; perhaps TRBD1 as D (5 bases). CDR1 is LNHNV, CDR2 YYDKDF, per germline (reference sequence). The CDR3 length is 14 residues. The V end lost 0 bases, the J end lost 4 bases, and 9 bases lay between the germline ends. The CDR3 loop reads CATSRDPGVTEAFF. CDR3 nucleotide sequence: TGTGCCACCAGCAGAGATCCGGGGGTCACTGAAGCTTTCTTT.